Presented here are 23 T cell receptor beta chains from one specimen sequenced in a study of T cell clonality in common variable immunodeficiency. TCRdb's copy holds only in-frame clones and misses some; the assay was immunoSEQ multiplex PCR. This sample comprises 42,000 or so clones, none seen once only. Sequences were obtained from peripheral blood mononuclear cells. The source is a person aged 18 to 75 in good health.

This clone was counted at least ten times. At one end the junction does not follow the germline gene, possibly because of a read error. The read terminates 3 residues ahead of where the CDR3 ends, so the germline J gene completes it. V usage is TRBV4-2 and J usage is TRBJ2-7; D is possibly TRBD2 (6 bases). Germline V lookup: CDR1 LGHNA, CDR2 YNFKEQ. This CDR3 has 16 amino acids. The covered CDR3 bases are TGCGCCAGCAGCCAGGCCTGGGGGGTATTATCCTACGAG. This encodes CASSQAWGVLSYE. From start to end, the CDR3 is CASSQAWGVLSYEQYF.

Many counts were recorded for this clone. The read terminates 3 residues before the CDR3 end, so the remaining end is supplied by the germline J gene. This rearrangement joins TRBV5-4 to TRBJ1-4; TRBD1 aligns across 7 bases. The CDR3 runs 14 residues. The germline gives CDR1 SGHNT, CDR2 YYREEE (reference sequence). V shed 6 bases, J shed 5 bases, and the junction held 7 bases outside the gene matches. The chain's CDR3 is CASTHQGENEKLFF. The DNA read from the CDR3 is TGTGCCAGCACTCATCAGGGGGAGAATGAAAAA.

Ten or more counts support this clone. Incomplete CDR3 DNA: TGCGCCAGTAGGGACAGGCCCTCTTCGGGTAATGAAAAA. Translating gives CASRDRPSSGNEK. From start to end, the CDR3 is CASRDRPSSGNEKLFF. This rearrangement joins TRBV5-1 to TRBJ1-4; TRBD1 aligns across 8 bases. The read terminates 3 residues before the CDR3 end, so the remaining end is supplied by the germline J gene. The ends lost 8 bases at V and 4 bases at J; junction bases unmatched: 13. There are 16 residues in the CDR3. Germline loops: CDR1 SGHRS, CDR2 YFSETQ.

This clone was recorded at least ten times. The DNA ends 3 residues before the CDR3 does, and the rest of the CDR3 is filled in from the germline J gene. The chain employs TRBV20-1 and TRBJ2-1, with 11 bases that match TRBD2. Looked up from germline, CDR1 is DFQATT and CDR2 is SNEGSKA (reference sequence). With V trimmed by 6 bases and J by 4 bases, 5 bases remained unmatched. CDR3 length: 14 amino acids. The CDR3 sequence: CSALTSGGYNEQFF. The part of the CDR3 DNA that was read is TGCAGTGCCCTAACTAGCGGGGGTTACAATGAG.

This clone was found many times. The read gets to within 3 residues of the CDR3 end, and the germline J gene fills in the rest. The chain links TRBV6-1 to TRBJ2-5; 9 positions agree with TRBD1. The CDR3 has 13 residues. Looked up from germline, CDR1 is MNHNS and CDR2 is SASEGT. Unmatched junction bases numbered 3, after V lost 4 bases and J lost 6 bases. CDR3 region: CASSADRGQTQYF. The part of the CDR3 DNA that was read is TGTGCCAGCAGTGCGGACAGGGGTCAGACC.

To note about this clone: With the read ending 3 residues before the CDR3 end, the germline J gene is used to fill in that end. The chain combines TRBV19 with TRBJ2-4; D perhaps matches TRBD1 (5 bases). The CDR3 runs 13 residues. CDR1 and CDR2 from the germline V gene are LNHDA and SQIVND (reference sequence). Partial CDR3 DNA: TGTGCCAGTAGTGGGGCATCTAACTATGGT. Amino acid sequence: CASSGASNYG. The whole CDR3 is CASSGASNYGQYF.

This clone was seen a few times. Read data end 3 residues before the CDR3 end; the end is taken from the germline J gene. The chain combines TRBV19 with TRBJ2-3; D assignment may be TRBD1 or TRBD2 (6 bases each). This CDR3 is built from 15 residues. The germline V gene encodes CDR1 LNHDA and CDR2 SQIVND (reference sequence). CDR3 bases read: TGTGCCAGTAGCCCAACACAGGGAGGCAATCAGCCG. It translates to CASSPTQGGNQP. The full CDR3 protein reads CASSPTQGGNQPQYF.

This clone was detected many times. The read comes to an end 3 residues before the CDR3 does, leaving the germline J gene to fill in the end. The V and J genes are TRBV20-1 and TRBJ2-1, with TRBD1 as a possible D gene (5 bases). V lost 7 bases, J lost 0 bases, and 13 bases lay in between. The CDR3 has 14 amino acids. CDR1 and CDR2 from the germline V gene are DFQATT and SNEGSKA (reference sequence). The CDR3 loop reads CSVLTASSYNEQFF. CDR3 DNA (partial): TGCAGTGTCTTGACAGCCAGCTCCTACAATGAG.

Note on this clone: The sequence runs out 3 residues before the end of the CDR3; the remainder is reconstructed from the germline J gene. The rearrangement uses TRBV7-6 and TRBJ1-2, with a possible D match to TRBD1 (6 bases). The CDR3 loop spans 16 amino acids. The V end lost 0 bases, the J end lost 6 bases, and 17 bases lay between the germline ends. From germline, CDR1 is SGHVS and CDR2 FNYEAQ. Here the CDR3 reads CASSLAPRGAQDGYTF. Incomplete CDR3 DNA: TGTGCCAGCAGCTTAGCGCCCCGGGGGGCGCAGGATGGC.

Only a few counts were recorded for this clone. The read stops 3 residues short of the end of the CDR3; the missing end is completed from the germline J gene. The chain uses TRBV6-2 or TRBV6-3 and TRBJ1-2; D possibly corresponds to TRBD1 (5 bases). Germline lookup yields CDR1 MNHEY and CDR2 SVGEGT. The CDR3 is 16 amino acids. The chain's CDR3 is CASSSRSGLGSSDYTF. The part of the CDR3 DNA that was read is TGTGCCAGCAGTTCCCGATCGGGACTAGGCTCGAGCGAC.

This clone was observed at least ten times. Read coverage stops 3 residues before the CDR3 terminus; the germline J gene supplies the remainder. The chain uses TRBV14 and TRBJ2-5, with 7 bases aligning to TRBD2. CDR1 is SGHDN and CDR2 is FVKESK in the germline V gene. Losses at the gene ends were 4 bases for V and 5 bases for J; bases not matched to a gene: 4. The CDR3 loop spans 13 amino acids. The covered CDR3 bases are TGTGCCAGCAGCCCGCGGGGGAAGGAGACC. Protein product: CASSPRGKET. The complete CDR3 sequence is CASSPRGKETQYF.

This clone came up many times. From the germline J gene comes the end of the CDR3, since the read stops 3 residues before it. V is TRBV7-3 and J is TRBJ2-1; TRBD1 might be the D (6 bases). The CDR3 extends over 18 amino acids. V was cut by 4 bases and J by 0 bases, with 19 bases left in between. The germline V gene has CDR1 SGHTA and CDR2 FQGTGA. The CDR3 DNA, read in part, is TGTGCCAGCAGCTCCTCGGTTTATGGGGGCAGCTCCTACAATGAG. It translates to CASSSSVYGGSSYNE. The CDR3 reads in full as CASSSSVYGGSSYNEQFF.

This clone has ten or more counts. The CDR3 is cut off 3 residues early in the read; its end comes from the germline J gene. The chain is built from TRBV19 and TRBJ2-6; 12 bases fit TRBD2. Per germline, CDR1 LNHDA and CDR2 SQIVND (reference sequence). This CDR3 is 19 amino acids long. Unmatched junction bases numbered 12, after V lost 8 bases and J lost 1 base. The sequenced part of the CDR3 DNA is TGTGCCAGTGGACCCCGACTAGCGGGAGAACTTTCTGGGGCCAACGTC. It encodes CASGPRLAGELSGANV. The full CDR3 protein is CASGPRLAGELSGANVLTF.

This clone was counted at least ten times. The DNA ends 3 residues before the CDR3 does, and the rest of the CDR3 is filled in from the germline J gene. The V gene is TRBV30, the J gene TRBJ2-5; 9 bases are shared with TRBD2. V shed 3 bases, J shed 5 bases, and the junction held 10 bases outside the gene matches. Germline V gene sequence: CDR1 GTSNPN, CDR2 SVGIG (reference sequence). The CDR3 loop spans 15 amino acids. The sequenced CDR3 bases are TGTGCCTGGAGGACCCTAGCGGGGATTGTGGAGACC. It translates to CAWRTLAGIVET. The full CDR3 reads CAWRTLAGIVETQYF.

In this sample, this clone turned up many times. The CDR3 is cut off 3 residues early in the read; its end comes from the germline J gene. V gene TRBV5-1 combines with J gene TRBJ2-2; a possible D gene is TRBD2 (6 bases). Between the trimmed V and J ends, which lost 5 bases and 7 bases, there was a span of 12 bases. The CDR3 is 13 residues long. Germline V gives CDR1 SGHRS, CDR2 YFSETQ. The covered CDR3 bases are TGCGCCAGCAGAACGATTAGCGGCGGGGAG. It encodes CASRTISGGE. The CDR3 reads in full as CASRTISGGELFF.

This clone was counted many times. CDR3 region: CASSFTDRANQPQHF. The sequenced CDR3 bases are TGTGCCAGTAGTTTTACGGACAGGGCTAATCAGCCC. The chain uses TRBV19 and TRBJ1-5; 8 bases are a match to TRBD1. Read coverage stops 3 residues before the CDR3 terminus; the germline J gene supplies the remainder. V shed 5 bases and J 4 bases; nucleotides not matched to a gene: 7. This CDR3 spans 15 amino acids. Per the germline V gene, CDR1 is LNHDA and CDR2 is SQIVND (reference sequence).

At least ten counts were recorded for this clone. The read gets to within 3 residues of the CDR3 end, and the germline J gene fills in the rest. The rearrangement links TRBV30 to TRBJ1-1; D gene uncertain. This CDR3 spans 13 amino acids. Deletions cut 0 bases from V and 0 bases from J, with 5 bases between. Germline V CDR1 and CDR2: GTSNPN, SVGIG (reference sequence). Partial CDR3 DNA: TGTGCCTGGAGTGTACAGATGAACACTGAA. It codes for CAWSVQMNTE. The whole CDR3 region reads CAWSVQMNTEAFF.

This clone was seen repeatedly, ten times or more. The CDR3 is cut off 3 residues early in the read; its end comes from the germline J gene. This sample includes further DNA sequences coding for the same CDR3. This chain links TRBV30 with TRBJ1-1; D ambiguous. Germline V gene lookup returns CDR1 GTSNPN and CDR2 SVGIG (reference sequence). V gave up 0 bases and J gave up 2 bases, with 7 bases separating them. The CDR3 totals 13 residues. The CDR3 here is CAWSVRGNTEAFF. CDR3 DNA, as far as it was read: TGTGCCTGGAGTGTACGAGGTAACACTGAA.

The table lists this clone with many counts. The sequence runs out 3 residues before the end of the CDR3; the remainder is reconstructed from the germline J gene. V usage is TRBV20-1 and J usage is TRBJ2-7; 10 bases are a match to TRBD1. The V gene's germline CDR1 is DFQATT and CDR2 SNEGSKA (reference sequence). The CDR3 contains 16 residues. The V segment lost 2 bases and the J segment 3 bases; nucleotides outside the gene matches: 10. The CDR3 region is CSARSTDRDRGYEQYF. The sequenced CDR3 bases are TGCAGTGCTAGATCAACGGATAGGGACAGGGGCTACGAG.

This clone was observed at least ten times. The sequence runs out 3 residues before the end of the CDR3; the remainder is reconstructed from the germline J gene. The rearrangement links TRBV20-1 to TRBJ2-2; 7 bases agree with TRBD1. Trimming at V came to 3 bases and at J to 5 bases, leaving 0 bases not matched to a gene. The CDR3 contains 12 residues. CDR1 is DFQATT, CDR2 SNEGSKA, per germline (reference sequence). CDR3 DNA (partial): TGCAGTGCTAGGGGACAGACCGGGGAG. Translation: CSARGQTGE. The full CDR3 protein is CSARGQTGELFF.

The sample holds many counts of this clone. The CDR3 end is not reached by the read, which stops 3 residues before it; the germline J gene fills it in. The V gene is TRBV19, the J gene TRBJ2-7, with TRBD1 matching over 8 bases. The CDR3 loop spans 13 amino acids. V dropped 5 bases and J dropped 4; count of bases not matched to a gene: 4. Germline V CDR1 and CDR2: LNHDA, SQIVND (reference sequence). The CDR3 bases that were read are TGTGCCAGTAGTCCGGGACAGGTTTACGAG. This codes for CASSPGQVYE. The complete CDR3 protein is CASSPGQVYEQYF.

This clone was detected many times. The read gets to within 3 residues of the CDR3 end, and the germline J gene fills in the rest. The chain combines TRBV5-1 with TRBJ2-1, with TRBD2 matching 9 bases. This CDR3 is built from 15 residues. Germline assignment: CDR1 SGHRS and CDR2 YFSETQ. The V and J ends lost 4 bases and 8 bases, in that order; junction bases with no gene match: 10. The part of the CDR3 DNA that was read is TGCGCCAGCAGCCCGGGACTAGCAAGGGGGGATGAG. Its protein product is CASSPGLARGDE. The whole CDR3 is CASSPGLARGDEQFF.

This clone was detected many times. The read falls 3 residues short of the CDR3 end, and the missing part is taken from the germline J gene. The chain employs TRBV29-1 and TRBJ1-2, with 9 bases that match TRBD1. Germline-derived CDR1 and CDR2 are SQVTM and ANQGSEA. The trim removed 6 bases at V and 5 bases at J, leaving 7 bases unmatched. The CDR3 contains 13 residues. The part of the CDR3 DNA that was read is TGCAGCGTCCAACAGGGGGCGGGATATGGC. This encodes CSVQQGAGYG. The full CDR3 reads CSVQQGAGYGYTF.